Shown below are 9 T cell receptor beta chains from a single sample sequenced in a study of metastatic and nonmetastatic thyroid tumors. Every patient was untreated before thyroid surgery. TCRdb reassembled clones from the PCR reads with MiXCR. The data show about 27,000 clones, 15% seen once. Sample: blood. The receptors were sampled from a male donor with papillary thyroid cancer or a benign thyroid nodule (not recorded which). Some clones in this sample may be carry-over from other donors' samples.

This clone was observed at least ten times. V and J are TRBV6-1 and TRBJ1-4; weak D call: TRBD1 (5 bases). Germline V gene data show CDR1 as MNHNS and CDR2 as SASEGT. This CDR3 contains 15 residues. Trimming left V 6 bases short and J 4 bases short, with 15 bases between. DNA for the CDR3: TGTGCCAGCAGCAACACGGGGCAGGGTAATGAAAAACTGTTTTTT. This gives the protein CASSNTGQGNEKLFF.

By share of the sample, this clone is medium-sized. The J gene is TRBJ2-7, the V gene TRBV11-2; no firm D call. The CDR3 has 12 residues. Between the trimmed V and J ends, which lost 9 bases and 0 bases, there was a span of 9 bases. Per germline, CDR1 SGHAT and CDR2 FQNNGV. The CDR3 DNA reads TGTGCCAGTGGCGGATCCTCCTACGAGCAGTACTTC. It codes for CASGGSSYEQYF. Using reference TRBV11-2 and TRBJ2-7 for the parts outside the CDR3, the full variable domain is EAGVAQSPRYKIIEKRQSVAFWCNPISGHATLYWYQQILGQGPKLLIQFQNNGVVDDSQLPKDRFSAERLKGVDSTLKIQPAKLEDSAVYLCASGGSSYEQYFGPGTRLTVT.

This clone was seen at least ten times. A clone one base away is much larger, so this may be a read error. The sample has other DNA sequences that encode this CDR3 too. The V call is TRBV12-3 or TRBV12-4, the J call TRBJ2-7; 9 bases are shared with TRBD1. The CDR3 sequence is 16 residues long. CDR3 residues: CASSLIWTGVRYEQYF. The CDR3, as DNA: TGCGCCAGCAGTTTAATTTGGACAGGGGTAAGGTACGAGCAGTACTTC.

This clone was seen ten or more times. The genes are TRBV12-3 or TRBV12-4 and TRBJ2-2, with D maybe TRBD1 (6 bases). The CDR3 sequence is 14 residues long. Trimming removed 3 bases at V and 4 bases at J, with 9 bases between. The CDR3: CASSLFRGTGELFF. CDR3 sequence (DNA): TGTGCCAGCAGTTTGTTCAGGGGCACCGGGGAGCTGTTTTTT.

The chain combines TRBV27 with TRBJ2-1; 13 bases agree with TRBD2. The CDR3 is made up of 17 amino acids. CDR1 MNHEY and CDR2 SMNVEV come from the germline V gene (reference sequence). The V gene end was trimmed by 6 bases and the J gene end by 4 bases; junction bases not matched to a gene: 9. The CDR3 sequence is CASSYGLAGAVYNEQFF. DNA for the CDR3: TGTGCCAGCAGCTACGGACTAGCGGGGGCCGTTTACAATGAGCAGTTCTTC.

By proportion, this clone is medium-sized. DNA of the CDR3: TGCGCCAGCAGCTTGCCGTCGCAGGGGGGCACTGAAGCTTTCTTT. Translating it yields CASSLPSQGGTEAFF. The rearrangement joins TRBV5-1 to TRBJ1-1, with 7 bases identical to TRBD1. After removal of 1 base from V and 4 bases from J, the junction contained 7 bases not matched to a gene. This CDR3 comprises 15 residues. Germline V CDR1 and CDR2: SGHRS, YFSETQ.

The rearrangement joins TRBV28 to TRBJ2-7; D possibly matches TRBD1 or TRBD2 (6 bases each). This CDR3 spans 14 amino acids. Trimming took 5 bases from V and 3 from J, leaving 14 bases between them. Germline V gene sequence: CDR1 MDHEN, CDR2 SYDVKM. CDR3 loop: CASSVRGLNYEQYF. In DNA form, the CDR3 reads TGTGCCAGCAGTGTCAGGGGACTGAACTACGAGCAGTACTTC.

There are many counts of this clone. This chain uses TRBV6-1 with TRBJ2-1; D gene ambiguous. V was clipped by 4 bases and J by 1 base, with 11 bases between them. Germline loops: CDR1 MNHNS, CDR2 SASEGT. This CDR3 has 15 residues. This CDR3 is CASSVGRSSYNEQFF. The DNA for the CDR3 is TGTGCCAGCAGTGTTGGCAGGTCTTCCTACAATGAGCAGTTCTTC.

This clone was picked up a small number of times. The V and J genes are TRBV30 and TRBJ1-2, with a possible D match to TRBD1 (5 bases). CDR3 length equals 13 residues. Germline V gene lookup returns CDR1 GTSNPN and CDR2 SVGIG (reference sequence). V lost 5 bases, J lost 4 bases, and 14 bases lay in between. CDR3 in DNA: TGTGCCTGGGACGGGGTGACAGTCTATGGCTACACCTTC. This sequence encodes CAWDGVTVYGYTF.